Below, 32 T cell receptor beta chains from the same sample are listed, as sequenced in a study of early T cells in non-severe SARS-CoV-2 infection. TCRdb re-called the 5' RACE reads through MiXCR, storing one row per CDR3 protein. The sample has 25,000 to 35,000 distinct CDR3 sequences, around 5.2% seen once. The sequenced sample was whole blood. These receptors were collected from an adult who was a healthcare worker with PCR-confirmed SARS-CoV-2 infection or an uninfected control (not recorded which).

This clonotype came up a few times. The V call is TRBV25-1, the J call TRBJ1-4, with a tentative D call TRBD1 (6 bases). There are 19 residues in the CDR3. From germline, CDR1 is MGHDK and CDR2 SYGVNS. The V gene lost 0 bases and the J gene lost 7 bases, with 24 bases spanning the gap. The CDR3 protein is CASSEYMRGTSGGGEKLFF. CDR3 sequence (DNA): TGTGCCAGCAGTGAATATATGAGAGGGACATCTGGGGGTGGTGAAAAACTGTTTTTT.

The genes are TRBV7-2 and TRBJ2-7, with D maybe TRBD1 (6 bases). Trimming took 8 bases from V and 0 from J, leaving 11 bases between them. Germline loops: CDR1 SGHTA, CDR2 FQGNSA. The CDR3 covers 13 residues. CDR3 sequence: CASDRTVSYEQYF. In nucleotides, the CDR3 is TGTGCCAGCGACCGGACAGTCTCCTACGAGCAGTACTTC.

This clonotype was seen only a few times. V and J are TRBV7-9 and TRBJ1-2, with D uncertain. The length of the CDR3 is 15 residues. Germline V gives CDR1 SEHNR, CDR2 FQNEAQ (reference sequence). The ends were cut back, 1 base at V and 8 bases at J, with 17 bases in the middle. CDR3 in DNA: TGTGCCAGCAGCTTAGTCTCTCCGGGCCAAGGAGGCTACACCTTC. This encodes CASSLVSPGQGGYTF.

In its sample, this clonotype was seen many times. The CDR3 bases are TGTGCCAGCAGCTTAAAACCACCCACAGTCCAAGATACGCAGTATTTT. Translation gives CASSLKPPTVQDTQYF. The V call is TRBV7-3, the J call TRBJ2-3; D is unresolved. The CDR3 loop spans 16 amino acids. The V gene lost 1 base and the J gene lost 5 bases, with 16 bases spanning the gap. Germline assignment: CDR1 SGHTA and CDR2 FQGTGA.

V usage is TRBV27 and J usage is TRBJ1-1, with D perhaps TRBD1 (6 bases). V lost 3 bases, J lost 0 bases, and 8 bases lay in between. This CDR3 spans 14 amino acids. Germline lookup yields CDR1 MNHEY and CDR2 SMNVEV (reference sequence). The CDR3 region has the DNA TGTGCCAGCAGTTTTACAGGGTTGAACACTGAAGCTTTCTTT. Translating it yields CASSFTGLNTEAFF.

This clonotype was found many times. The chain has TRBV11-3 and TRBJ2-7; 8 bases map to TRBD2. Per the germline V gene, CDR1 is SGHNT and CDR2 is YENEEA. The CDR3 is 16 residues long. Trimming cost V 4 bases and J 5 bases; bases outside gene matches: 13. The CDR3 sequence is CASSYLTGLGVDEQYF. CDR3 in DNA: TGTGCCAGCAGCTACCTAACGGGACTAGGCGTCGACGAGCAGTACTTC. Looking up the rest from reference TRBV11-3 and TRBJ2-7 gives the full variable domain: EAGVVQSPRYKIIEKKQPVAFWCNPISGHNTLYWYLQNLGQGPELLIRYENEEAVDDSQLPKDRFSAERLKGVDSTLKIQPAELGDSAVYLCASSYLTGLGVDEQYFGPGTRLTVT.

This clonotype was picked up one time. The chain employs TRBV12-3 or TRBV12-4 and TRBJ2-2, with a tentative D call TRBD2 (5 bases). This CDR3 spans 15 amino acids. Trimming cost V 8 bases and J 5 bases, with 18 bases left between them. The CDR3, as DNA: TGTGCCAGCTCCCTCGGCGGCGGGCCGACCGGGGAGCTGTTTTTT. Translating gives CASSLGGGPTGELFF.

The sample holds many counts of this clonotype. The chain uses TRBV9 and TRBJ2-1; possibly TRBD1 for D (5 bases). With 1 base removed from V and 9 bases from J, the gap between germline ends came to 5 bases. The CDR3 is 11 amino acids. CDR1 is SGDLS and CDR2 is YYNGEE in the germline V gene. The CDR3 DNA sequence: TGTGCCAGCAGCGTAAGGGGTGAGCAGTTCTTC. Its translation: CASSVRGEQFF.

This clonotype was observed at least ten times. The CDR3: CASKRLAAFDEQFF. The CDR3 DNA sequence: TGCGCCAGCAAGAGACTAGCGGCTTTTGATGAGCAGTTCTTC. V is TRBV10-2 and J is TRBJ2-1; 9 bases fit TRBD2. Trimming removed 7 bases from V and 8 bases from J; junction bases left unmatched: 9. There are 14 residues in the CDR3. CDR1 WSHSY and CDR2 SAAADI come from the germline V gene.

This clonotype has a handful of counts. The chain couples TRBV5-1 to TRBJ2-5, with 7 bases matching TRBD1. V gave up 2 bases and J gave up 5 bases; unmatched junction bases: 6. The CDR3 spans 14 residues. CDR1 SGHRS and CDR2 YFSETQ come from the germline V gene. CDR3 amino acids: CASSFDRVGETQYF. CDR3 nucleotide sequence: TGCGCCAGCAGCTTTGACAGGGTCGGCGAGACCCAGTACTTC.

V and J are TRBV27 and TRBJ1-5; unclear D gene. V lost 5 bases and J lost 2, with 10 bases in between. Germline V gene sequence: CDR1 MNHEY, CDR2 SMNVEV (reference sequence). The CDR3 length is 14 residues. The CDR3 bases are TGTGCCAGCAGTCAAGACACGGGCAATCAGCCCCAGCATTTT. Encoded protein: CASSQDTGNQPQHF.

The sample holds many counts of this clonotype. The chain recombines TRBV9 with TRBJ1-1; 9 positions match TRBD1. The V segment lost 4 bases and the J segment 0 bases; nucleotides outside the gene matches: 4. CDR1 SGDLS and CDR2 YYNGEE come from the germline V gene. The length of the CDR3 is 15 residues. The CDR3 nucleotides read TGTGCCAGCAGCACAGGACAGGGGATGAACACTGAAGCTTTCTTT. Translated, it gives CASSTGQGMNTEAFF.

Notes on this clonotype: A read error may account for a junction end that differs from germline. This CDR3 reads CASSLIAGNTGELFF. The DNA of the CDR3 is TGTGCTAGCAGCCTTATAGCGGGAAACACCGGGGAGCTGTTTTTT. The rearrangement links TRBV7-7 to TRBJ2-2; 8 bases fit TRBD2. Germline values: CDR1 SSHAT, CDR2 FNYEAQ (reference sequence). The CDR3 consists of 15 residues. The full variable domain, with the rest looked up from reference TRBV7-7 and TRBJ2-2, is GAGVSQSPRYKVTKRGQDVTLRCDPISSHATLYWYQQALGQGPEFLTYFNYEAQPDKSGLPSDRFSAERPEGSISTLTIQRTEQRDSAMYRCASSLIAGNTGELFFGEGSRLTVL.

This clonotype was observed many times. One junction end does not reproduce the germline sequence, and a read error may be involved. The chain couples TRBV7-7 to TRBJ2-5; tentative D call: TRBD1 (6 bases). This CDR3 is built from 16 residues. Germline V gene lookup returns CDR1 SSHAT and CDR2 FNYEAQ (reference sequence). CDR3 DNA sequence: TGTGCTAGCAGCGCCCGGGGACAACTGCAGGGGGAGACCCAGTACTTC. This gives the protein CASSARGQLQGETQYF.

This clonotype came up many times. The genes are TRBV19 and TRBJ1-6; D may be TRBD1 (5 bases). The CDR3 consists of 22 residues. V lost 1 base to trimming and J lost 0 bases, with 25 bases between them. Per germline, CDR1 LNHDA and CDR2 SQIVND (reference sequence). The CDR3 nucleotides are TGTGCCAGTAGTATAGGCGGTTCCGGGACCTTGACCGGGAGCTCCTATAATTCACCCCTCCACTTT. As protein: CASSIGGSGTLTGSSYNSPLHF.

The V call is TRBV25-1, the J call TRBJ2-4; D ambiguous. The ends were cut back, 4 bases at V and 3 bases at J, with 13 bases in the middle. CDR3 length: 15 amino acids. The germline gives CDR1 MGHDK, CDR2 SYGVNS. CDR3 bases: TGTGCCAGCAGTGCGTGGCCCTTGGGCAAAAACATTCAGTACTTC. It codes for CASSAWPLGKNIQYF.

This clonotype was seen many times. The chain combines TRBV18 with TRBJ1-1; possibly TRBD1 for D (6 bases). The CDR3 runs to 17 residues. Germline V lookup: CDR1 KGHSH, CDR2 LQKENI. Trimming cost V 3 bases and J 4 bases, with 21 bases left between them. The CDR3 spells CASSPLGTPQQGTEAFF. The CDR3 DNA reads TGTGCCAGCTCACCTTTGGGGACACCCCAACAGGGCACTGAAGCTTTCTTT.

This clonotype came up a few times. This rearrangement joins TRBV11-3 to TRBJ2-3, with D possibly being TRBD1 (5 bases). The V and J ends lost 2 bases and 1 base respectively, with 7 bases between them. Per germline, CDR1 SGHNT and CDR2 YENEEA. This CDR3 is built from 14 residues. CDR3 in DNA: TGTGCCAGCAGCTTAAGGGGCCGCACAGATACGCAGTATTTT. Residues: CASSLRGRTDTQYF.

This clonotype showed up many times. CDR3 sequence (DNA): TGTGCCAGCAGCCCAGCCGTGGGACAGCCATACGAGCAGTACTTC. It encodes CASSPAVGQPYEQYF. This chain uses TRBV7-3 with TRBJ2-7, with TRBD1 matching 7 bases. This CDR3 is built from 15 residues. Germline-derived CDR1 and CDR2 are SGHTA and FQGTGA. After removal of 5 bases from V and 4 bases from J, the junction contained 11 bases not matched to a gene. The full variable domain, in which reference TRBV7-3 and TRBJ2-7 provide the parts outside the CDR3, is GAGVSQTPSNKVTEKGKYVELRCDPISGHTALYWYRQSLGQGPEFLIYFQGTGAADDSGLPNDRFFAVRPEGSVSTLKIQRTERGDSAVYLCASSPAVGQPYEQYFGPGTRLTVT.

This clonotype was seen repeatedly, ten times or more. This chain connects TRBV6-1 to TRBJ1-3, with D possibly matching TRBD1 (5 bases). Between the trimmed V and J ends, which lost 8 bases and 11 bases, there was a span of 19 bases. Germline CDR1 reads MNHNS; CDR2 reads SASEGT. There are 13 residues in the CDR3. The CDR3 DNA reads as TGTGCCAGCTATGGCGCCCCGAGGGACGCCATATATTTT. The encoded protein is CASYGAPRDAIYF.

This clonotype has ten or more counts. The rearrangement uses TRBV11-2 and TRBJ2-7; TRBD1 matches at 8 bases. The length of the CDR3 is 16 residues. J gave up 2 bases and V 4 bases, and 10 bases lay outside the gene matches. CDR1 is SGHAT, CDR2 FQNNGV, per germline. CDR3 sequence: CASSSLRTGLTYEQYF. The CDR3 DNA reads as TGTGCCAGCAGCTCGCTGAGGACAGGGCTAACCTACGAGCAGTACTTC. Supplemented by reference TRBV11-2 and TRBJ2-7, the full variable domain reads EAGVAQSPRYKIIEKRQSVAFWCNPISGHATLYWYQQILGQGPKLLIQFQNNGVVDDSQLPKDRFSAERLKGVDSTLKIQPAKLEDSAVYLCASSSLRTGLTYEQYFGPGTRLTVT.

This chain connects TRBV3-1 to TRBJ2-1; 7 nucleotides line up with TRBD1. V lost 5 bases to trimming and J lost 11 bases; unmatched junction nucleotides: 12. This CDR3 has 14 residues. Germline loops: CDR1 LGHDT, CDR2 YNNKEL (reference sequence). CDR3 protein: CASSTTIQGTKQFF. The CDR3 bases are TGTGCCAGCAGCACCACCATACAGGGGACCAAGCAGTTCTTC.

This clonotype occurred many times. The chain links TRBV18 to TRBJ1-2; TRBD1 agrees at 7 bases. V was clipped by 5 bases and J by 7 bases; unmatched bases: 19. CDR1 is KGHSH and CDR2 is LQKENI in the germline V gene. The CDR3 is 17 amino acids. Here the CDR3 reads CASSTTNTGAAGSGYTF. CDR3 bases: TGTGCCAGCTCAACTACTAATACAGGGGCCGCTGGCTCTGGCTACACCTTC.

V is TRBV7-9 and J is TRBJ1-2; no reliable D call. V dropped 1 base and J dropped 0 bases, with 3 bases sitting between them. The CDR3 runs to 13 residues. CDR1 and CDR2 (germline): SEHNR, FQNEAQ (reference sequence). The CDR3 DNA sequence: TGTGCCAGCAGCTTAGTGGCTAACTATGGCTACACCTTC. It yields the protein CASSLVANYGYTF. The full variable domain, its missing parts supplied by reference TRBV7-9 and TRBJ1-2, is DTGVSQNPRHKITKRGQNVTFRCDPISEHNRLYWYRQTLGQGPEFLTYFQNEAQLEKSRLLSDRFSAERPKGSFSTLEIQRTEQGDSAMYLCASSLVANYGYTFGSGTRLTVV.

This clonotype was recorded many times. J is TRBJ1-5 and V is TRBV18; 8 nucleotides agree with TRBD1. CDR1 is KGHSH, CDR2 LQKENI, per germline. The V gene end was trimmed by 5 bases and the J gene end by 7 bases; junction bases not matched to a gene: 10. This CDR3 contains 15 residues. The DNA of the CDR3 is TGTGCCAGCTCAAACGGACAGGGAATGTTCCAGCCCCAGCATTTT. Its translation: CASSNGQGMFQPQHF.

The chain carries TRBV5-5 and TRBJ2-2; D uncertain. V was shortened by 3 bases and J by 6 bases, with 15 bases between the two germline ends. Germline V gene data show CDR1 as SGHKS and CDR2 as YYEKEE (reference sequence). The CDR3 sequence is 15 residues long. CDR3 bases: TGTGCCAGCAGCTCTACCCCTCTAGTCGCCGGGGAGCTGTTTTTT. Its translation: CASSSTPLVAGELFF.

This clonotype was seen repeatedly, ten times or more. The chain couples TRBV10-3 to TRBJ2-7; D is ambiguous. V shed 2 bases and J shed 3 bases, with 11 bases lying between them. Per germline, CDR1 ENHRY and CDR2 SYGVKD. CDR3 length equals 14 residues. The CDR3 DNA reads TGTGCCATCAGTGAGGGGCCGGAAAGCTACGAGCAGTACTTC. It codes for CAISEGPESYEQYF.

This clonotype was observed at least ten times. The V call is TRBV5-1, the J call TRBJ2-3; D unclear. CDR1 and CDR2 (germline): SGHRS, YFSETQ. The CDR3 runs 13 residues. The V end was cut by 0 bases, the J end by 3 bases, with 5 bases between. CDR3 region: CASSLGPTDTQYF. CDR3 bases: TGCGCCAGCAGCTTGGGCCCTACAGATACGCAGTATTTT.

The rearrangement uses TRBV14 and TRBJ2-7; 10 bases align to TRBD2. Germline-derived CDR1 and CDR2 are SGHDN and FVKESK. Germline trimming cut 5 bases from V and 4 bases from J; bases unmatched to any gene: 8. The CDR3 spans 15 residues. The CDR3 region is CASSTQAGGPYEQYF. For the CDR3, the DNA is TGTGCCAGCAGCACTCAAGCGGGGGGGCCGTACGAGCAGTACTTC.

This clonotype was counted between two and nine times. This chain connects TRBV29-1 to TRBJ2-2; 12 bases match TRBD2. V lost 4 bases to trimming and J lost 2 bases; unmatched junction nucleotides: 2. The CDR3 runs to 15 residues. Germline lookup yields CDR1 SQVTM and CDR2 ANQGSEA. CDR3 coding DNA: TGCAGCGTTGCTAGCGGGGGGGCCAACACCGGGGAGCTGTTTTTT. Its protein is CSVASGGANTGELFF.

Ten or more counts support this clonotype. This rearrangement joins TRBV7-2 to TRBJ1-6; TRBD1 agrees at 8 bases. Germline trimming cut 1 base from V and 7 bases from J; bases unmatched to any gene: 3. Germline CDR1 reads SGHTA; CDR2 reads FQGNSA. CDR3 length equals 15 residues. CDR3 protein: CASSLGTGKNSPLHF. In nucleotides, the CDR3 is TGTGCCAGCAGCTTAGGGACAGGGAAGAATTCACCCCTCCACTTT.

This clonotype was picked up a small number of times. The V call is TRBV7-6, the J call TRBJ2-1; D remains ambiguous. This CDR3 contains 12 residues. The ends were cut back, 5 bases at V and 10 bases at J, with 12 bases in the middle. Germline V CDR1 and CDR2: SGHVS, FNYEAQ. DNA for the CDR3: TGTGCCAGCAGCGTAACCCGGGTCGAGCAGTTCTTC. Translating it yields CASSVTRVEQFF.